The 22 T cell receptor beta chains listed next were all sequenced from one sample in a study of radiotherapy plus CTLA-4 blockade in lung cancer. Clones were sequenced by immunoSEQ multiplex PCR, and TCRdb holds only the in-frame ones, with some missing. The table records roughly 98,000 clones, over 75% of them present only once. Sequences were derived from peripheral blood, sampled from a patient treated with radiotherapy plus ipilimumab. The receptors stem from a human donor with non-small cell lung cancer that progressed on radiotherapy plus ipilimumab.

This sequence joins TRBV2 and TRBJ2-1, with a possible D match to TRBD2 (5 bases). Germline values: CDR1 SNHLY, CDR2 FYNNEI. V gave up 2 bases and J gave up 5 bases, with 7 bases separating them. This CDR3 spans 13 amino acids. For the CDR3, the DNA is TGTGCCAGCAGTGAACCGGGGAACAATGAGCAGTTCTTC. It yields the protein CASSEPGNNEQFF.

The chain has TRBV27 and TRBJ2-3; a weak D match, TRBD2 (7 bases). The CDR3 has 15 residues. The V and J ends lost 10 bases and 4 bases respectively, with 21 bases between them. Looked up from germline, CDR1 is MNHEY and CDR2 is SMNVEV (reference sequence). CDR3 nucleotides: TGTGCCACCTTAGGTGGGGGGGGGCGGGCAGATACGCAGTATTTT. Protein sequence: CATLGGGGRADTQYF.

The chain couples TRBV10-1 to TRBJ2-5, with D perhaps matching TRBD2 (6 bases). The CDR3 has 14 residues. V gave up 2 bases and J gave up 2 bases, with 9 bases separating them. Germline V gives CDR1 WNHNN, CDR2 SYGVQD (reference sequence). The CDR3 DNA is TGCGCCAGCAGTGAGCCCCGGGAGCAAGAGACCCAGTACTTC. This codes for CASSEPREQETQYF.

The chain recombines TRBV5-1 with TRBJ2-7; no firm D call. Trimming took off 0 bases at V and 7 bases at J, with 14 bases between the two ends. This CDR3 has 14 amino acids. Germline assignment: CDR1 SGHRS and CDR2 YFSETQ. The CDR3 loop is CASSLAGAYVEQYF. The CDR3 DNA follows: TGCGCCAGCAGCTTGGCTGGAGCCTACGTTGAGCAGTACTTC.

V gene TRBV11-3 combines with J gene TRBJ2-1; 9 nucleotides match TRBD1. Trimming removed 8 bases from V and 7 bases from J; junction bases left unmatched: 18. The germline CDR1 and CDR2 sequences are SGHNT and YENEEA. The CDR3 is 17 amino acids. The chain's CDR3 is CASSPLTGGEVSNEQFF. DNA of the CDR3: TGTGCCAGCTCCCCCCTTACAGGGGGCGAAGTCTCTAATGAGCAGTTCTTC.

V is TRBV19 and J is TRBJ1-4, with TRBD1 matching 9 bases. CDR1 and CDR2 (germline): LNHDA, SQIVND (reference sequence). The length of the CDR3 is 16 residues. The ends lost 7 bases at V and 7 bases at J; junction bases unmatched: 13. The CDR3 protein is CASTGTGKRFIEKLFF. CDR3 DNA: TGTGCCAGTACCGGGACAGGGAAACGTTTTATTGAAAAACTGTTTTTT.

The chain has TRBV10-3 and TRBJ2-3, with D possibly TRBD2 on 6 matching bases. The CDR3 extends over 13 amino acids. Germline loops: CDR1 ENHRY, CDR2 SYGVKD. V was shortened by 8 bases and J by 3 bases, with 12 bases between the two germline ends. The CDR3 protein is CAIAPGRTDTQYF. CDR3 nucleotides: TGTGCCATCGCTCCCGGGAGAACAGATACGCAGTATTTT.

The chain recombines TRBV27 with TRBJ2-1, with TRBD2 matching 10 bases. The CDR3 is 16 residues long. Trimming at V came to 6 bases and at J to 6 bases, leaving 11 bases not matched to a gene. Per germline, CDR1 MNHEY and CDR2 SMNVEV (reference sequence). CDR3 loop: CASSRSGTSAPNEQFF. The CDR3 DNA follows: TGTGCCAGCAGCCGCTCCGGGACTAGCGCCCCCAATGAGCAGTTCTTC.

This clone was seen a handful of times. The chain recombines TRBV9 with TRBJ2-3; possible D gene TRBD2, 6 bases. V dropped 1 base and J dropped 2 bases, with 14 bases sitting between them. Germline values: CDR1 SGDLS, CDR2 YYNGEE. The CDR3 is 16 amino acids. DNA of the CDR3: TGTGCCAGCAGCGTAACGGCGGGACCGTCCACAGATACGCAGTATTTT. This gives the protein CASSVTAGPSTDTQYF. Supplemented by reference TRBV9 and TRBJ2-3, the full variable domain reads DSGVTQTPKHLITATGQRVTLRCSPRSGDLSVYWYQQSLDQGLQFLIQYYNGEERAKGNILERFSAQQFPDLHSELNLSSLELGDSALYFCASSVTAGPSTDTQYFGPGTRLTVL.

The chain joins TRBV19 to TRBJ2-5, with no clear D. Germline CDR1 is LNHDA and CDR2 is SQIVND (reference sequence). V was pared by 3 bases and J by 1 base, with 6 bases between. The CDR3 is 13 amino acids. The CDR3 loop is CASSIWGQETQYF. CDR3 in DNA: TGTGCCAGTAGTATTTGGGGCCAAGAGACCCAGTACTTC.

Only a few counts were recorded for this clone. This rearrangement joins TRBV19 to TRBJ1-2, with D perhaps TRBD1 (5 bases). This CDR3 spans 11 amino acids. The germline V gene encodes CDR1 LNHDA and CDR2 SQIVND (reference sequence). V gave up 11 bases and J gave up 6 bases, with 13 bases separating them. The CDR3 protein is CAGLGVDGYTF. CDR3 bases: TGTGCCGGGCTGGGGGTTGATGGCTACACCTTC.

The chain uses TRBV28 and TRBJ1-2; D ambiguous. Germline V gene sequence: CDR1 MDHEN, CDR2 SYDVKM. V lost 6 bases and J 8 bases, leaving 16 bases between the germline ends. This CDR3 contains 13 residues. The CDR3: CASRPLGVGGYTF. Written as DNA, the CDR3 is TGTGCCAGCAGGCCGCTCGGGGTGGGCGGCTACACCTTC.

The rearrangement links TRBV7-6 to TRBJ2-3; 11 bases are shared with TRBD2. This CDR3 contains 17 residues. After removal of 4 bases from V and 2 bases from J, the junction contained 8 bases not matched to a gene. CDR1 and CDR2 from the germline V gene are SGHVS and FNYEAQ. DNA of the CDR3: TGTGCCAGCAGCTCCGCGGTGACTAGCGGGACCACAGATACGCAGTATTTT. Encoded protein: CASSSAVTSGTTDTQYF. Based on the CDR3 plus reference TRBV7-6 and TRBJ2-3, the full variable domain is GAGVSQSPRYKVTKRGQDVALRCDPISGHVSLYWYRQALGQGPEFLTYFNYEAQQDKSGLPNDRFSAERPEGSISTLTIQRTEQRDSAMYRCASSSAVTSGTTDTQYFGPGTRLTVL.

V is TRBV5-1 and J is TRBJ1-4, with 10 bases lining up with TRBD1. V trimming: 4 bases; J trimming: 8 bases; junction bases outside the gene matches: 5. Germline V gene data show CDR1 as SGHRS and CDR2 as YFSETQ. The CDR3 totals 14 residues. The CDR3 nucleotides are TGCGCCAGCAGCCCGGGACAGGGGAAGGAAAAACTGTTTTTT. It yields the protein CASSPGQGKEKLFF.

The chain employs TRBV7-8 and TRBJ2-7; TRBD2 agrees at 14 bases. The germline gives CDR1 SGHVS, CDR2 FQNEAQ. The V gene end was trimmed by 1 base and the J gene end by 3 bases; junction bases not matched to a gene: 17. The CDR3 has 21 amino acids. The CDR3 spells CASSLVMGRPGLAGAGYEQYF. CDR3 nucleotide sequence: TGTGCCAGCAGCTTAGTAATGGGTCGGCCGGGACTAGCGGGAGCGGGCTACGAGCAGTACTTC.

This rearrangement joins TRBV6-1 to TRBJ1-2; the match to TRBD1 covers 7 bases. Unmatched junction bases numbered 11, after V lost 10 bases and J lost 0 bases. Germline V gene data show CDR1 as MNHNS and CDR2 as SASEGT. The CDR3 covers 15 residues. The CDR3 protein is CAIGLGTAANYGYTF. DNA of the CDR3: TGTGCCATCGGGCTCGGGACAGCAGCTAACTATGGCTACACCTTC.

This clone was seen just once. This rearrangement joins TRBV4-2 to TRBJ2-7, with a tentative D call TRBD2 (6 bases). Germline assignment: CDR1 LGHNA and CDR2 YNFKEQ. V lost 1 base to trimming and J lost 3 bases, with 10 bases between them. The CDR3 sequence is 14 residues long. The chain's CDR3 is CASSQGPSDYEQYF. DNA of the CDR3: TGTGCCAGCAGCCAAGGTCCTAGCGACTACGAGCAGTACTTC.

This sequence joins TRBV19 and TRBJ1-1; D gene unclear. Per the germline V gene, CDR1 is LNHDA and CDR2 is SQIVND (reference sequence). The CDR3 extends over 11 amino acids. Between the trimmed V and J ends, which lost 1 base and 6 bases, there was a span of 3 bases. CDR3 sequence (DNA): TGTGCCAGTAGTATAGGAGCTGAAGCTTTCTTT. Encoded protein: CASSIGAEAFF.

The rearrangement uses TRBV5-5 and TRBJ2-5, with 8 bases aligning to TRBD1. V shed 2 bases, J shed 5 bases, and the junction held 11 bases outside the gene matches. This CDR3 comprises 16 residues. Germline values: CDR1 SGHKS, CDR2 YYEKEE (reference sequence). CDR3 protein: CASSFEGARGLETQYF. In DNA form, the CDR3 reads TGTGCCAGCAGCTTCGAAGGGGCCAGGGGGCTGGAGACCCAGTACTTC. Looking up the rest from reference TRBV5-5 and TRBJ2-5 gives the full variable domain: DAGVTQSPTHLIKTRGQQVTLRCSPISGHKSVSWYQQVLGQGPQFIFQYYEKEERGRGNFPDRFSARQFPNYSSELNVNALLLGDSALYLCASSFEGARGLETQYFGPGTRLLVL.

The rearrangement uses TRBV4-1 and TRBJ2-1; D is ambiguous. CDR1 is MGHRA, CDR2 YSYEKL, per germline. CDR3 length equals 15 residues. Deletions cut 0 bases from V and 4 bases from J, with 10 bases between. CDR3 region: CASSQESMVYNEQFF. CDR3 in DNA: TGCGCCAGCAGCCAAGAGTCGATGGTTTACAATGAGCAGTTCTTC.

This clone has just a few counts. V and J are TRBV7-2 and TRBJ1-5; D remains ambiguous. The CDR3 sequence is 14 residues long. The germline V and J ends were trimmed by 6 bases and 2 bases, with 11 bases remaining between them. Germline V gene sequence: CDR1 SGHTA, CDR2 FQGNSA. The CDR3 region has the DNA TGTGCCAGCAGTGAATATAGCGGCAATCAGCCCCAGCATTTT. Translation: CASSEYSGNQPQHF.

The chain has TRBV23-1 and TRBJ2-1; 7 nucleotides match TRBD1. TRBV23-1 carries the ORF label, with uncertain function. The CDR3 consists of 13 residues. The V gene end was trimmed by 7 bases and the J gene end by 7 bases; junction bases not matched to a gene: 7. The DNA of the CDR3 is TGCGCCAGCACCCCGGGACAGCTAAATGAGCAGTTCTTC. Translating gives CASTPGQLNEQFF.